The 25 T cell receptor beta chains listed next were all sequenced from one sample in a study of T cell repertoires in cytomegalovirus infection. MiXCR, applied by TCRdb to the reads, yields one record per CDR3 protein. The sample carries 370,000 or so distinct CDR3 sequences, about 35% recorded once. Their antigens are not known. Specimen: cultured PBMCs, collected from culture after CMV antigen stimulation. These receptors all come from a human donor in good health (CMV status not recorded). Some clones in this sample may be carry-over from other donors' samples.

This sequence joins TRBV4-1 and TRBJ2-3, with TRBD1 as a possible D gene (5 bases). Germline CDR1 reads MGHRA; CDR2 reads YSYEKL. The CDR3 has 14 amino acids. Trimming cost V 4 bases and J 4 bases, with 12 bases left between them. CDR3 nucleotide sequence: TGCGCCAGCAGCCCCCAGCAGGGTCCAGATACGCAGTATTTT. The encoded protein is CASSPQQGPDTQYF.

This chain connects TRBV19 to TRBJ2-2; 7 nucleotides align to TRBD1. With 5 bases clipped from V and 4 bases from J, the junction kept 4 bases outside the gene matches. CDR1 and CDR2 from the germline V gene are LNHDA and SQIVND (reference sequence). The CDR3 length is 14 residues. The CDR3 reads CASSPGQRTGELFF. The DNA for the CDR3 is TGTGCCAGTAGTCCGGGACAGCGCACCGGGGAGCTGTTTTTT.

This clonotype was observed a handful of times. In DNA form, the CDR3 reads TGTGCCAGCAGCCCCACCCTGAACACCGGGGAGCTGTTTTTT. As protein: CASSPTLNTGELFF. The chain couples TRBV11-2 to TRBJ2-2; D ambiguous. V dropped 5 bases and J dropped 1 base, with 8 bases sitting between them. From germline, CDR1 is SGHAT and CDR2 FQNNGV. The CDR3 length is 14 residues. The full variable domain, completed using reference TRBV11-2 and TRBJ2-2, is EAGVAQSPRYKIIEKRQSVAFWCNPISGHATLYWYQQILGQGPKLLIQFQNNGVVDDSQLPKDRFSAERLKGVDSTLKIQPAKLEDSAVYLCASSPTLNTGELFFGEGSRLTVL.

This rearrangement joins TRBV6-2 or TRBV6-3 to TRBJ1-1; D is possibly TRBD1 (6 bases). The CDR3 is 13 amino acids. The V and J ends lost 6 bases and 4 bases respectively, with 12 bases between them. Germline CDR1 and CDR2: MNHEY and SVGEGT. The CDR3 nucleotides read TGTGCCAGCAGCGCCAGGGGCGGCACTGAAGCTTTCTTT. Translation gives CASSARGGTEAFF.

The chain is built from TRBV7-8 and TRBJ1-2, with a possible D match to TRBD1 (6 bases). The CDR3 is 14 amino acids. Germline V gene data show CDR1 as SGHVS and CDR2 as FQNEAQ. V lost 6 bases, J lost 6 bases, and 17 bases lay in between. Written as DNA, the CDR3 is TGTGCCAGCAGGCCAACCGCGTCAGGGGATGGCTACACCTTC. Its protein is CASRPTASGDGYTF.

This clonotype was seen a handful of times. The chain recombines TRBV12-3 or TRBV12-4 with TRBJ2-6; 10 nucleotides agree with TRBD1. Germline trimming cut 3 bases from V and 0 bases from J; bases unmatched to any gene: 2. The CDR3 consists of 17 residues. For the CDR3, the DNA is TGTGCCAGCAGTTTTAGGACAGGGGGCTCTGGGGCCAACGTCCTGACTTTC. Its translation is CASSFRTGGSGANVLTF.

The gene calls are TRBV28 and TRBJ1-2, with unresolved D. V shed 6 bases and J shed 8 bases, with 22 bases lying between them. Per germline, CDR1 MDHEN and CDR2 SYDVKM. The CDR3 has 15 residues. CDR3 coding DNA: TGTGCCAGCAGGCTCAGATCCGTCCACTCAAGGGGCTACACCTTC. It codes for CASRLRSVHSRGYTF.

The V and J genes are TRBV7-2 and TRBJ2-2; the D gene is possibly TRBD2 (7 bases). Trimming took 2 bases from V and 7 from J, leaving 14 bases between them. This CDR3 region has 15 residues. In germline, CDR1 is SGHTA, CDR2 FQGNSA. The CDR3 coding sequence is TGTGCCAGCAGCTTAATCCAGCGGGACATCGGGGAGCTGTTTTTT. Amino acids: CASSLIQRDIGELFF.

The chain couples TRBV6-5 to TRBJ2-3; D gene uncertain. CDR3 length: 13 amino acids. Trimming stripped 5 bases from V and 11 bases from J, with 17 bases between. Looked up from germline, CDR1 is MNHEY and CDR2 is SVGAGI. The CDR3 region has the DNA TGTGCCAGCAGTCCGTCCCACCTAGGAAGGCAGTATTTT. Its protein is CASSPSHLGRQYF.

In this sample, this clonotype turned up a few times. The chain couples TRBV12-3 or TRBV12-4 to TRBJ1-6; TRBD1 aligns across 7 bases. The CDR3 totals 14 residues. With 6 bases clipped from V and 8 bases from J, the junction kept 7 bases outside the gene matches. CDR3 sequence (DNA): TGTGCCAGCAGGACAGGGTTCAGGGATTCACCCCTCCACTTT. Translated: CASRTGFRDSPLHF.

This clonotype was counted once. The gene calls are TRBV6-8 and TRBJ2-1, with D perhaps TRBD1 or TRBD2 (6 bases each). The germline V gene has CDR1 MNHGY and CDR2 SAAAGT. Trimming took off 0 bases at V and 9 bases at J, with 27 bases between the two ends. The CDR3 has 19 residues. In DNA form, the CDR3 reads TGTGCCAGCAGTTACTCGAGGGGGGCTGGCTCCCGCGGTCGGGTTGAGCAGTTCTTC. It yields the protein CASSYSRGAGSRGRVEQFF.

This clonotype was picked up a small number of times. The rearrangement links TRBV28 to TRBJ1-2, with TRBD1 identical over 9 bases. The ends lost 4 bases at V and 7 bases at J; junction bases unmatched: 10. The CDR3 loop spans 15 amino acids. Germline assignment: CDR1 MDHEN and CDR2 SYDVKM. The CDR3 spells CASSYHRGPATGYTF. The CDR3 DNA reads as TGTGCCAGCAGTTACCACAGGGGGCCCGCCACTGGCTACACCTTC.

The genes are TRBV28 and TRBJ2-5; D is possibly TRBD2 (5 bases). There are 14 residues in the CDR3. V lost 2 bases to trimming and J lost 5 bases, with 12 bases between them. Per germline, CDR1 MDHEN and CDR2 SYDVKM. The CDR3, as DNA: TGTGCCAGCAGTTTACCTAGCCGGAGGGAGACCCAGTACTTC. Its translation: CASSLPSRRETQYF.

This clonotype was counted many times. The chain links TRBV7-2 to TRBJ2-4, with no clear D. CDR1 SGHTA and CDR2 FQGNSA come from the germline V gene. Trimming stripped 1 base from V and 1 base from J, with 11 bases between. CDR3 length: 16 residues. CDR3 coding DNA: TGTGCCAGCAGCTTAGTGGGGTCTGTCGCCAAAAACATTCAGTACTTC. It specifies CASSLVGSVAKNIQYF. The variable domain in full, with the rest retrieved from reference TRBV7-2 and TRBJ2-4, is GAGVSQSPSNKVTEKGKDVELRCDPISGHTALYWYRQSLGQGLEFLIYFQGNSAPDKSGLPSDRFSAERTGGSVSTLTIQRTQQEDSAVYLCASSLVGSVAKNIQYFGAGTRLSVL.

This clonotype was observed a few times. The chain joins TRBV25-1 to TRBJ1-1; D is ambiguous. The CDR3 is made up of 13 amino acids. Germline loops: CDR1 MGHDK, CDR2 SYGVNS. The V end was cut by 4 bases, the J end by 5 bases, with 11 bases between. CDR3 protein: CASSVAGGTEAFF. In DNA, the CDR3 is TGTGCCAGCAGTGTGGCAGGAGGGACTGAAGCTTTCTTT.

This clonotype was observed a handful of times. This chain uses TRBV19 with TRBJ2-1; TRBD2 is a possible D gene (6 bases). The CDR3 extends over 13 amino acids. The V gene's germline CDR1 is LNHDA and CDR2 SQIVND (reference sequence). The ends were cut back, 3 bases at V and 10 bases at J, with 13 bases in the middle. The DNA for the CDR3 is TGTGCCAGTAGTATCGTATCAGCGGGCGAGCAGTTCTTC. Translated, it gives CASSIVSAGEQFF. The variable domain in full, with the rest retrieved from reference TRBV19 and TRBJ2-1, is DGGITQSPKYLFRKEGQNVTLSCEQNLNHDAMYWYRQDPGQGLRLIYYSQIVNDFQKGDIAEGYSVSREKKESFPLTVTSAQKNPTAFYLCASSIVSAGEQFFGPGTRLTVL.

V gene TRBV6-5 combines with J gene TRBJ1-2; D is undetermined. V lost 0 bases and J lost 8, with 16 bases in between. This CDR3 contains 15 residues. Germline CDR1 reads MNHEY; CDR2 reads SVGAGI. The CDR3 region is CASSYSGPLAGGYTF. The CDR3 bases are TGTGCCAGCAGTTACTCGGGCCCGCTGGCGGGGGGCTACACCTTC.

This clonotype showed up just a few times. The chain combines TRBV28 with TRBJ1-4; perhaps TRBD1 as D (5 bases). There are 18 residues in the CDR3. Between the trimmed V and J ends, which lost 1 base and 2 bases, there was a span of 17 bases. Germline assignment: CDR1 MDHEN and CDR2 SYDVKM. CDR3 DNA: TGTGCCAGCAGTTTATCTGGGGCAGGGCCTTGGACTAATGAAAAACTGTTTTTT. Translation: CASSLSGAGPWTNEKLFF. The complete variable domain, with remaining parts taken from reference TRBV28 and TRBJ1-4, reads DVKVTQSSRYLVKRTGEKVFLECVQDMDHENMFWYRQDPGLGLRLIYFSYDVKMKEKGDIPEGYSVSREKKERFSLILESASTNQTSMYLCASSLSGAGPWTNEKLFFGSGTQLSVL.

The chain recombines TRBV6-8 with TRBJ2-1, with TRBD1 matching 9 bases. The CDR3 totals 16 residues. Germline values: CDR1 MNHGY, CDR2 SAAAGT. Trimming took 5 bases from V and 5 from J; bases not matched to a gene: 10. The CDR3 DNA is TGTGCCAGCAGTCTATACGACAGGGGGGTACACAATGAGCAGTTCTTC. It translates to CASSLYDRGVHNEQFF.

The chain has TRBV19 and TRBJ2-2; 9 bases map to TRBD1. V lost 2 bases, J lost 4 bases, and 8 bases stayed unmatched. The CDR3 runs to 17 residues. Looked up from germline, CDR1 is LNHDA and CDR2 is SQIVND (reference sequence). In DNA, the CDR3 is TGTGCCAGTAGTATATCCGGGACAGGGCGGGGCACCGGGGAGCTGTTTTTT. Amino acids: CASSISGTGRGTGELFF.

CDR3 coding DNA: TGTGCCAGCAGCTTAGTAGGGACAGGGGAGGTTACCGAGCAGTACTTC. Protein product: CASSLVGTGEVTEQYF. The V and J genes are TRBV7-9 and TRBJ2-7; 10 positions agree with TRBD1. This CDR3 is built from 16 residues. Germline V gene data show CDR1 as SEHNR and CDR2 as FQNEAQ (reference sequence). The V gene end was trimmed by 1 base and the J gene end by 6 bases; junction bases not matched to a gene: 9.

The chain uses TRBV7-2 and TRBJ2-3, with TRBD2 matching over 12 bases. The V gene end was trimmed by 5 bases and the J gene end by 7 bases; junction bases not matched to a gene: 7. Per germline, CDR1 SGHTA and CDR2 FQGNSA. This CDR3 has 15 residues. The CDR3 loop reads CASSHGTSGPYTQYF. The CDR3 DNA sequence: TGTGCCAGCAGCCACGGGACTAGCGGGCCTTATACGCAGTATTTT.

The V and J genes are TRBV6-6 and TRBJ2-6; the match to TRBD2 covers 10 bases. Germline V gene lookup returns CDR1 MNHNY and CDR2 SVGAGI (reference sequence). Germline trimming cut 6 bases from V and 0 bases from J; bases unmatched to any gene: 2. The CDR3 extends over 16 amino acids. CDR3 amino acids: CASRLAGASGANVLTF. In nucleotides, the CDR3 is TGTGCCAGCAGGCTAGCGGGAGCCTCTGGGGCCAACGTCCTGACTTTC.

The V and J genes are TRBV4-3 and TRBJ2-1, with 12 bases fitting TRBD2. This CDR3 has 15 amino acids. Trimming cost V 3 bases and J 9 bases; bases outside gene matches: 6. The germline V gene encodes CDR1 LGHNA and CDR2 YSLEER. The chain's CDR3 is CASSQGLAGAGEQFF. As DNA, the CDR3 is TGCGCCAGCAGCCAGGGACTAGCGGGTGCCGGTGAGCAGTTCTTC.

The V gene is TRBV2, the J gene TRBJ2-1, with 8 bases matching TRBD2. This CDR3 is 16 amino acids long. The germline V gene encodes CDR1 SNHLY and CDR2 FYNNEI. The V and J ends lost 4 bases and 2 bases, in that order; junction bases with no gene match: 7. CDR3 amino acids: CASSASGSRAYNEQFF. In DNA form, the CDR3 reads TGTGCCAGCAGTGCCAGCGGGAGTAGGGCCTACAATGAGCAGTTCTTC.